The 28 T cell receptor beta chains below come from one sample, sequenced in a study of identical twins. TCRdb re-analysed the 5' RACE reads in MiXCR, keeping a single row per CDR3 protein. The sample contains hundreds of thousands of distinct CDR3 sequences, 24% of which appear only once. The sample also formed part of further work on T cells expressing NK-cell markers.

Specimen: CD4+ T cells sorted from blood. The source of these receptors is a woman aged 18-29 years in good health.

This clonotype was detected only a few times. The rearrangement joins TRBV20-1 to TRBJ2-5; D is unclear. The CDR3 covers 11 residues. CDR1 and CDR2 from the germline V gene are DFQATT and SNEGSKA (reference sequence). Trimming shortened V by 6 bases and J by 4 bases, and 9 bases separated the two germline ends. In nucleotides, the CDR3 is TGCAGTGCCCCATCCAGAGAGACCCAGTACTTC. Amino acid sequence: CSAPSRETQYF.

This clonotype was detected only a few times. The chain uses TRBV20-1 and TRBJ2-1; 7 bases are shared with TRBD2. V lost 2 bases to trimming and J lost 6 bases; unmatched junction nucleotides: 4. Per the germline V gene, CDR1 is DFQATT and CDR2 is SNEGSKA (reference sequence). This CDR3 has 13 residues. CDR3 DNA sequence: TGCAGTGCTAGAAGGAGCGGGATCAATGAGCAGTTCTTC. As protein: CSARRSGINEQFF.

This clonotype was detected ten times or more. This chain links TRBV12-3 or TRBV12-4 with TRBJ2-1, with TRBD1 matching over 8 bases. The CDR3 has 14 amino acids. After removal of 3 bases from V and 9 bases from J, the junction contained 7 bases not matched to a gene. This CDR3 is CASSFPGQVIEQFF. CDR3 nucleotide sequence: TGTGCCAGCAGTTTTCCGGGACAGGTAATTGAGCAGTTCTTC.

A few counts support this clonotype. The CDR3 bases are TGCGCCAGCAGCTTGGGACTAGCGGGGGCCCCCACAGATACGCAGTATTTT. It codes for CASSLGLAGAPTDTQYF. The chain has TRBV5-1 and TRBJ2-3; 12 nucleotides align to TRBD2. Germline-derived CDR1 and CDR2 are SGHRS and YFSETQ. CDR3 length: 17 amino acids. V lost 0 bases to trimming and J lost 2 bases; unmatched junction nucleotides: 4.

This clonotype was detected only a few times. The chain recombines TRBV29-1 with TRBJ1-2; D not resolved. V was clipped by 3 bases and J by 4 bases, with 0 bases between them. CDR3 length: 9 residues. CDR1 is SQVTM and CDR2 is ANQGSEA in the germline V gene. The CDR3 nucleotides read TGCAGCGTTGACTATGGCTACACCTTC. It encodes CSVDYGYTF.

This clonotype was detected only once. The gene calls are TRBV20-1 and TRBJ2-7; 12 nucleotides match TRBD2. Trimming removed 4 bases from V and 3 bases from J; junction bases left unmatched: 4. The CDR3 runs 14 residues. Looked up from germline, CDR1 is DFQATT and CDR2 is SNEGSKA (reference sequence). CDR3 sequence (DNA): TGCAGTGCTACGGGACTAGCGGGCAACTACGAGCAGTACTTC. Residues: CSATGLAGNYEQYF.

The V call is TRBV6-1, the J call TRBJ2-6, with D uncertain. Trimming shortened V by 8 bases and J by 2 bases, and 10 bases separated the two germline ends. Germline V CDR1 and CDR2: MNHNS, SASEGT. The CDR3 totals 14 residues. DNA for the CDR3: TGTGCCAGCGCCCGGGTGGCTGGGGCCAACGTCCTGACTTTC. Protein product: CASARVAGANVLTF.

This clonotype appeared a few times. The chain employs TRBV7-2 and TRBJ1-1; D unclear. Deletions cut 6 bases from V and 4 bases from J, with 9 bases between. The CDR3 runs 12 residues. The germline V gene encodes CDR1 SGHTA and CDR2 FQGNSA. The CDR3 DNA reads TGTGCCAGCAGGCCAGAGTTCACTGAAGCTTTCTTT. It is translated as CASRPEFTEAFF.

The sample holds a few counts of this clonotype. The chain has TRBV7-3 and TRBJ2-2; 9 nucleotides line up with TRBD2. Germline-derived CDR1 and CDR2 are SGHTA and FQGTGA. J was trimmed by 6 bases and V by 5 bases; bases with no gene match: 4. The CDR3 is made up of 14 amino acids. In DNA form, the CDR3 reads TGTGCCAGCAGCCGGACTAGCGTCGCCGGGGAGCTGTTTTTT. It specifies CASSRTSVAGELFF.

V is TRBV30 and J is TRBJ2-5, with TRBD2 matching over 14 bases. The J segment lost 5 bases and the V segment lost 3 bases, leaving 5 bases of the junction unmatched. This CDR3 is built from 15 residues. Germline values: CDR1 GTSNPN, CDR2 SVGIG (reference sequence). The chain's CDR3 is CAWSGTSGSSETQYF. In DNA form, the CDR3 reads TGTGCCTGGAGCGGGACTAGCGGGAGTTCTGAGACCCAGTACTTC.

The chain employs TRBV2 and TRBJ2-7; 7 bases are a match to TRBD1. This CDR3 is 15 amino acids long. V lost 7 bases and J lost 1; bases outside the gene matches: 10. The germline V gene encodes CDR1 SNHLY and CDR2 FYNNEI. In DNA form, the CDR3 reads TGTGCCAGCAATAAAAGACAGGGAGATTCCTACGAGCAGTACTTC. Its translation is CASNKRQGDSYEQYF.

The sample holds a few counts of this clonotype. This rearrangement joins TRBV10-3 to TRBJ1-1, with D unresolved. The CDR3 has 13 residues. With 4 bases removed from V and 0 bases from J, the gap between germline ends came to 6 bases. Germline V gives CDR1 ENHRY, CDR2 SYGVKD. The CDR3 DNA reads TGTGCCATCAGTGCACAAGTGAACACTGAAGCTTTCTTT. Its protein is CAISAQVNTEAFF.

The V and J genes are TRBV20-1 and TRBJ2-5, with D perhaps matching TRBD1 or TRBD2 (5 bases each). CDR1 and CDR2 (germline): DFQATT, SNEGSKA (reference sequence). This CDR3 has 16 amino acids. V lost 3 bases, J lost 5 bases, and 22 bases lay in between. CDR3 sequence: CSARRGPPGRGETQYF. CDR3 in DNA: TGCAGTGCTAGGAGGGGACCACCCGGACGCGGGGAGACCCAGTACTTC.

This clonotype was found a few times. The chain combines TRBV11-2 with TRBJ2-1, with D perhaps assigned TRBD1 or TRBD2 (6 bases each). The CDR3 totals 16 residues. Trimming cost V 3 bases and J 7 bases, with 19 bases left between them. Germline assignment: CDR1 SGHAT and CDR2 FQNNGV. In DNA, the CDR3 is TGTGCCAGCAGCTTGGGGGACTTGACGGGGGCTAATGAGCAGTTCTTC. This encodes CASSLGDLTGANEQFF.

This clonotype was seen at least ten times. The rearrangement links TRBV18 to TRBJ2-1; 8 bases match TRBD2. Germline CDR1 and CDR2: KGHSH and LQKENI. The CDR3 is 14 residues long. Losses at the gene ends were 3 bases for V and 9 bases for J; bases not matched to a gene: 7. The CDR3: CASSPRTSGGEQFF. CDR3 nucleotide sequence: TGTGCCAGCTCACCGCGTACTAGCGGTGGTGAGCAGTTCTTC.

This clonotype was found once. CDR3 DNA sequence: TGTGCCATTCGGAACCGGGACAGACCTTTCGATACGCAGTATTTT. The encoded protein is CAIRNRDRPFDTQYF. The chain recombines TRBV2 with TRBJ2-3; 7 bases line up with TRBD1. Germline CDR1 and CDR2: SNHLY and FYNNEI. CDR3 length equals 15 residues. V lost 10 bases to trimming and J lost 6 bases; unmatched junction nucleotides: 16. Combining the CDR3 with reference TRBV2 and TRBJ2-3 gives the whole variable domain EPEVTQTPSHQVTQMGQEVILRCVPISNHLYFYWYRQILGQKVEFLVSFYNNEISEKSEIFDDQFSVERPDGSNFTLKIRSTKLEDSAMYFCAIRNRDRPFDTQYFGPGTRLTVL.

This clonotype appeared a few times. The CDR3 DNA is TGCGCCAGCAGCTTGTGGGATAGCTCCTACGAGCAGTACTTC. Protein product: CASSLWDSSYEQYF. The chain couples TRBV5-1 to TRBJ2-7, with unresolved D. Between the trimmed V and J ends, which lost 1 base and 0 bases, there was a span of 8 bases. The CDR3 sequence is 14 residues long. Germline loops: CDR1 SGHRS, CDR2 YFSETQ.

This clonotype was recorded a few times. V usage is TRBV10-3 and J usage is TRBJ1-4, with D hard to call. This CDR3 contains 13 residues. Germline CDR1 reads ENHRY; CDR2 reads SYGVKD. V gave up 3 bases and J gave up 11 bases, with 13 bases separating them. The CDR3 region has the DNA TGTGCCATCAGTGATGCGACGGTCGGGAAACTGTTTTTT. It is translated as CAISDATVGKLFF.

The table lists this clonotype with a few counts. The V call is TRBV5-1, the J call TRBJ2-1; D call uncertain. Germline-derived CDR1 and CDR2 are SGHRS and YFSETQ. CDR3 length: 14 amino acids. Trimming removed 0 bases from V and 4 bases from J, with 8 bases in between. The CDR3 nucleotides read TGCGCCAGCAGCTTGGCCAGGAGATACAATGAGCAGTTCTTC. It is translated as CASSLARRYNEQFF. Together with reference TRBV5-1 and TRBJ2-1, the CDR3 gives the full variable domain: KAGVTQTPRYLIKTRGQQVTLSCSPISGHRSVSWYQQTPGQGLQFLFEYFSETQRNKGNFPGRFSGRQFSNSRSEMNVSTLELGDSALYLCASSLARRYNEQFFGPGTRLTVL.

This clonotype appeared a few times. The chain couples TRBV20-1 to TRBJ2-7; D perhaps matches TRBD2 (6 bases). The germline gives CDR1 DFQATT, CDR2 SNEGSKA (reference sequence). Deletions cut 3 bases from V and 12 bases from J, with 18 bases between. This CDR3 contains 12 residues. CDR3 in amino acids: CSASPGSQRAYF. The CDR3 DNA reads as TGCAGTGCTAGTCCCGGGAGCCAGAGAGCGTACTTC.

V and J are TRBV20-1 and TRBJ2-1; D possibly corresponds to TRBD2 (7 bases). Germline values: CDR1 DFQATT, CDR2 SNEGSKA (reference sequence). Trimming removed 3 bases at V and 6 bases at J, with 18 bases between. This CDR3 has 15 amino acids. The CDR3 protein is CSASFGGSRGNEQFF. The CDR3 DNA is TGCAGTGCTAGCTTCGGCGGGAGCAGGGGCAATGAGCAGTTCTTC.

CDR3 sequence: CASSPRLNTEAFF. The DNA for the CDR3 is TGTGCCAGCTCACCCCGGTTGAACACTGAAGCTTTCTTT. The rearrangement links TRBV18 to TRBJ1-1; no reliable D call. Deletions cut 3 bases from V and 0 bases from J, with 5 bases between. This CDR3 has 13 residues. Per the germline V gene, CDR1 is KGHSH and CDR2 is LQKENI.

A few counts support this clonotype. In nucleotides, the CDR3 is TGTGCCAGCAGCTTAGAGCGGGTGGCCAAGACCCAGTACTTC. It is translated as CASSLERVAKTQYF. V and J are TRBV11-3 and TRBJ2-5; D is perhaps TRBD2 (5 bases). Trimming removed 0 bases from V and 6 bases from J, with 11 bases in between. The CDR3 runs 14 residues. Germline values: CDR1 SGHNT, CDR2 YENEEA.

This clonotype appeared once. The chain uses TRBV27 and TRBJ2-6; D uncertain. This CDR3 comprises 15 residues. Germline assignment: CDR1 MNHEY and CDR2 SMNVEV (reference sequence). Trimming left V 8 bases short and J 0 bases short, with 11 bases between. DNA for the CDR3: TGTGCCAGCTGCTGGCACTCCTCTGGGGCCAACGTCCTGACTTTC. This sequence encodes CASCWHSSGANVLTF.

Ten or more counts support this clonotype. The chain combines TRBV28 with TRBJ1-2; D remains ambiguous. This CDR3 has 13 amino acids. V was pared by 3 bases and J by 4 bases, with 9 bases between. The germline CDR1 and CDR2 sequences are MDHEN and SYDVKM. CDR3: CASSFRGFYGYTF. As DNA, the CDR3 is TGTGCCAGCAGTTTTAGAGGGTTCTATGGCTACACCTTC.

This clonotype was detected a few times. J is TRBJ2-5 and V is TRBV2; 10 nucleotides align to TRBD2. The CDR3 spans 16 residues. The V segment lost 3 bases and the J segment 5 bases; nucleotides outside the gene matches: 9. Germline CDR1 and CDR2: SNHLY and FYNNEI. The CDR3 spells CASSDRLAGAEETQYF. The CDR3 DNA reads as TGTGCCAGCAGTGACCGTCTAGCGGGGGCCGAGGAGACCCAGTACTTC.

The chain employs TRBV13 and TRBJ1-6; D is unclear. Trimming took 2 bases from V and 10 from J, leaving 6 bases between them. This CDR3 region has 12 residues. CDR1 is PRHDT, CDR2 FYEKMQ, per germline (reference sequence). The CDR3 DNA is TGTGCCAGCAGCTTACGGCAATCACCCCTCCACTTT. As protein: CASSLRQSPLHF.

V usage is TRBV10-3 and J usage is TRBJ2-2; D uncertain. The CDR3 loop spans 10 amino acids. The V gene lost 11 bases and the J gene lost 3 bases, with 4 bases spanning the gap. The germline CDR1 and CDR2 sequences are ENHRY and SYGVKD. The DNA of the CDR3 is TGTGCCCCACACACCGGGGAGCTGTTTTTT. Amino acid sequence: CAPHTGELFF.